Given below is one TCR beta chain in context. The entry originates in a study of shared clonotypes between healthy human individuals. Produced via immunoSEQ multiplex PCR; TCRdb's table is partial and in-frame only. The data show 2 million to 2.5 million clones, less than 95% seen once. Per the germline V gene, CDR1 is SGDLS and CDR2 is YYNGEE. The CDR3 consists of 15 residues. V lost 4 bases, J lost 1 base, and 12 bases lay in between. The material sequenced was naive CD4+ T cells from PBMCs. Subset reported: CD45RA+ positively selected. The sequence derives from a man aged 18 to 29 in good health. Some clones in this sample may be carry-over from other donors' samples. V is TRBV9 and J is TRBJ2-1; tentatively, D is TRBD2 (5 bases). The CDR3 loop reads CASSTREGSYNEQFF. The DNA of the CDR3 is TGTGCCAGCAGCACCCGAGAGGGATCCTACAATGAGCAGTTCTTC. The full variable domain, completed using reference TRBV9 and TRBJ2-1, is DSGVTQTPKHLITATGQRVTLRCSPRSGDLSVYWYQQSLDQGLQFLIQYYNGEERAKGNILERFSAQQFPDLHSELNLSSLELGDSALYFCASSTREGSYNEQFFGPGTRLTVL.